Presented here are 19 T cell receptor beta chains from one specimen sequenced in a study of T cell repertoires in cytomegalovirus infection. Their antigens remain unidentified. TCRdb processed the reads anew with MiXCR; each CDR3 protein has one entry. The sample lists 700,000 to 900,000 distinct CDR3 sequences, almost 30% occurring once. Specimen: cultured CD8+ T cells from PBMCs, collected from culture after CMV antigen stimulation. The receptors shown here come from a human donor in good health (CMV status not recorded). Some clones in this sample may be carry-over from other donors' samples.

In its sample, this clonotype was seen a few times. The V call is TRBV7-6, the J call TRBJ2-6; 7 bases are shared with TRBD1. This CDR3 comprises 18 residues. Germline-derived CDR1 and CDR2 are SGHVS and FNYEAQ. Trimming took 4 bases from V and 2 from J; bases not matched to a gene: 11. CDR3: CASSWDPLTGTGANVLTF. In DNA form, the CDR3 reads TGTGCCAGCAGCTGGGACCCTCTGACAGGGACTGGGGCCAACGTCCTGACTTTC.

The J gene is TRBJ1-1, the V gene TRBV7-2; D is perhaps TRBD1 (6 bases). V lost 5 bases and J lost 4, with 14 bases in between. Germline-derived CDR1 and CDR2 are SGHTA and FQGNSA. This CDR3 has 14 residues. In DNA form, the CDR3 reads TGTGCCAGCAGCCTAAACAGGGTAGGCACTGAAGCTTTCTTT. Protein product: CASSLNRVGTEAFF.

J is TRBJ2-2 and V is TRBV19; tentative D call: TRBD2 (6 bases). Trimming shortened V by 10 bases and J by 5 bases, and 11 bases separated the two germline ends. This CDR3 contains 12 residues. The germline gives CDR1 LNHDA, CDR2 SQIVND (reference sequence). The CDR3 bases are TGTGCCATCCGGGGAGGTACCGGGGAGCTGTTTTTT. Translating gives CAIRGGTGELFF.

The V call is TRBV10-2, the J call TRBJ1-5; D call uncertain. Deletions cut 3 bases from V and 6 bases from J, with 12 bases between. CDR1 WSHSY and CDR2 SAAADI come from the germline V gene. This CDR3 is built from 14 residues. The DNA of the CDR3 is TGCGCCAGCAGTGATCTAGGGTTAGGTCAGCCCCAGCATTTT. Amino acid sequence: CASSDLGLGQPQHF.

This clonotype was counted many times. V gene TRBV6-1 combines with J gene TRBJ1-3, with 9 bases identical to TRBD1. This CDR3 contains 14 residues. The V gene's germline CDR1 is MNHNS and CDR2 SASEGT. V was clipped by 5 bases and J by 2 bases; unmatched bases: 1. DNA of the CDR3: TGTGCCAGCAGTTGGACAGGGGCTGGAAACACCATATATTTT. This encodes CASSWTGAGNTIYF.

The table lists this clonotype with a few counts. CDR3 sequence: CSAATGDTEAFF. The CDR3 DNA is TGCAGTGCCGCAACAGGGGACACTGAAGCTTTCTTT. The chain couples TRBV20-1 to TRBJ1-1, with 7 bases aligning to TRBD1. Germline V CDR1 and CDR2: DFQATT, SNEGSKA (reference sequence). J lost 3 bases, V lost 6 bases, and 4 bases had no gene match. CDR3 length: 12 amino acids.

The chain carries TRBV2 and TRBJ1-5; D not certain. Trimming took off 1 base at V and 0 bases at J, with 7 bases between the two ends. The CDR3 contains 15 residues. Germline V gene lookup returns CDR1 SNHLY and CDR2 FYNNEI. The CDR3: CASSEDTISNQPQHF. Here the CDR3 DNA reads TGTGCCAGCAGTGAAGACACGATTAGCAATCAGCCCCAGCATTTT.

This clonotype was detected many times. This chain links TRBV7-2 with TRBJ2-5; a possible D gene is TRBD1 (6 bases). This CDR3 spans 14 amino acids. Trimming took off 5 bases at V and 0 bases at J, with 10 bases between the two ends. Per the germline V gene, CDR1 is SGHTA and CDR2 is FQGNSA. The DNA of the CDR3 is TGTGCCAGCAGCCAACGGGACAACCAAGAGACCCAGTACTTC. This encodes CASSQRDNQETQYF.

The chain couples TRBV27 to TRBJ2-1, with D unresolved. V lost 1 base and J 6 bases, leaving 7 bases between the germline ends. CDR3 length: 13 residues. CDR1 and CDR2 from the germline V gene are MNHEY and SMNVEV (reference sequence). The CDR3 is CASSLYVPNEQFF. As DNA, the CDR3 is TGTGCCAGCAGTTTATATGTTCCCAATGAGCAGTTCTTC.

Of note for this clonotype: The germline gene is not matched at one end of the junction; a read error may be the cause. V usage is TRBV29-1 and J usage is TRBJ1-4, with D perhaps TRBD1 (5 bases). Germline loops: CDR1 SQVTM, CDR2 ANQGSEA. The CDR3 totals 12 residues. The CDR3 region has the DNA TGCAGCGTTGAAATTGAATTAGGGGTCGGTATGTTT. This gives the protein CSVEIELGVGMF.

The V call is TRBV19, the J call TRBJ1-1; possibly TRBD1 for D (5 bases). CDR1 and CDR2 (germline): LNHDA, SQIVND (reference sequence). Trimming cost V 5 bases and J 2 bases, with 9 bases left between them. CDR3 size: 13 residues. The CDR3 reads CASSARDNTEAFF. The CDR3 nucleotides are TGTGCCAGTAGTGCTAGGGACAACACTGAAGCTTTCTTT.

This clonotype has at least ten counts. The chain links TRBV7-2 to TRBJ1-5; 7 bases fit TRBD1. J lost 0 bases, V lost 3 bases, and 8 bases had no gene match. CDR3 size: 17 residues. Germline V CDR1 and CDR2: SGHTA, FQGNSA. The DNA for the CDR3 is TGTGCCAGCAGCTTCGGGACAGCACCTCATAGCAATCAGCCCCAGCATTTT. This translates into CASSFGTAPHSNQPQHF.

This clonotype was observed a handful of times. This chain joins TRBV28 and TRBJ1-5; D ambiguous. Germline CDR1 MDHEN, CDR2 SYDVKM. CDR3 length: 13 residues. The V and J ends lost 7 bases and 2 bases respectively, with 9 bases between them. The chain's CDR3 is CASIFAGNQPQHF. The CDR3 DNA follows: TGTGCCAGCATTTTCGCGGGCAATCAGCCCCAGCATTTT.

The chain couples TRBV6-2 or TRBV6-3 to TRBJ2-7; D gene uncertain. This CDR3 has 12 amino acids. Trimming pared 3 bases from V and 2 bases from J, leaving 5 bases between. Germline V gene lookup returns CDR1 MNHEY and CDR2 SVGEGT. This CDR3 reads CASSYVAYEQYV. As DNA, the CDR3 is TGTGCCAGCAGTTATGTAGCCTACGAGCAGTACGTC.

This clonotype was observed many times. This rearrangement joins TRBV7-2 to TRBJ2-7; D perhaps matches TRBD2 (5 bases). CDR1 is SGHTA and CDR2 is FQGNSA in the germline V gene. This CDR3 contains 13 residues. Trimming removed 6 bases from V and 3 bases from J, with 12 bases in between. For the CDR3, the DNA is TGTGCCAGCAGTACGACGGAGGTCTACGAGCAGTACTTC. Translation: CASSTTEVYEQYF.

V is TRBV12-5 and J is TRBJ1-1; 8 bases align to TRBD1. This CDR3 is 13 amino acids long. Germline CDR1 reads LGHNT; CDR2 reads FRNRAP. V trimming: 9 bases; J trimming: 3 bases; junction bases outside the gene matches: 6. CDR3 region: CASEAQGDTEAFF. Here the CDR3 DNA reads TGTGCTAGCGAGGCACAGGGGGACACTGAAGCTTTCTTT. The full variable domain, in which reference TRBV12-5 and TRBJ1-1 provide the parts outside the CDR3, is DARVTQTPRHKVTEMGQEVTMRCQPILGHNTVFWYRQTMMQGLELLAYFRNRAPLDDSGMPKDRFSAEMPDATLATLKIQPSEPRDSAVYFCASEAQGDTEAFFGQGTRLTVV.

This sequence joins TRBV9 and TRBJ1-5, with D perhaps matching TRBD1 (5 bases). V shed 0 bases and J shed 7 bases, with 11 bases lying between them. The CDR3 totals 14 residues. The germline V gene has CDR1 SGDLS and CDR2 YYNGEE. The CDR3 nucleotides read TGTGCCAGCAGCGTAGGGAGGGACTCGCAGCCCCAGCATTTT. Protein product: CASSVGRDSQPQHF.

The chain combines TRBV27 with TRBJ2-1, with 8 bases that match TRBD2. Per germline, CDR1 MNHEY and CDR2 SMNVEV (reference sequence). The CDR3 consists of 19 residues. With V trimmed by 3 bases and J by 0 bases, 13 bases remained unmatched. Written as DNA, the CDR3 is TGTGCCAGCAGTTTGAAGGGGGTAGCGGGGTCCCTCTCCTACAATGAGCAGTTCTTC. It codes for CASSLKGVAGSLSYNEQFF.

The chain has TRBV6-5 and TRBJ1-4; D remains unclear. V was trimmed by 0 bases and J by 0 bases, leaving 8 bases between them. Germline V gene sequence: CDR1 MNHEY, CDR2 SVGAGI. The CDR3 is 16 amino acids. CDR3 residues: CASSYSRTATNEKLFF. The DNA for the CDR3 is TGTGCCAGCAGTTACTCTCGGACCGCAACTAATGAAAAACTGTTTTTT.